This TCR beta chain is drawn from a study of response to subunit inactivated influenza vaccine listed by TCRdb under 2018. At the level of the whole study: Deep quantitative profiling of the T cell receptor repertoire was used in the study to follow responses to a trivalent subunit inactivated influenza vaccine.

From the cysteine through the phenylalanine, the CDR3 covers 14 amino acids. Here the CDR3 DNA is all that survives: 42 bases in frame from base 1. V loses 6 bases, J loses 9 bases, and the germline ends lie 19 bases apart. Library construction relied on RT-PCR. The listed sequencing device is Illumina HiSeq 2500. The public sequencing data were trimmed at Q25 with fastp and processed into clonotypes with MiXCR by TCRdb, which kept only in-frame beta chains. When rows share a CDR3 protein, they turn into one entry using the most common DNA and genes. This sample comprises fewer than 600,000 distinct CDR3 sequences, roughly 7.9% of them detected only once. The top ten clonotypes cover about an eighth of the sample. Study-wide findings and limitations: According to the authors, only a limited number of new T cells may be recruited by each seasonal influenza vaccination.

Only a few counts were recorded for this clonotype. The clone's antigen remains unknown. No per-base quality is available; no much larger clone lies one base away. The sequences come from PBMCs from blood, collected around 2 years after vaccination. The chain is encoded by TRBV12-3 or TRBV12-4 joined to TRBJ2-3; TRBD2 might be the D gene, on 6 matching bases. This sequence was found in a man in his fifties or sixties who received an inactivated influenza vaccine. Donor details come from another sample of the same person, matched by shared clones. At the DNA level, the sequence is TGTGCCAGCAGCCTCCCCTCGGCGGGACGCACGCAGTATTTT. Its translation is CASSLPSAGRTQYF.